This entry lists 10 T cell receptor beta chains sequenced from one sample in a study of blood T cells in healthy people across ages. Sample-barcoded 5' priming and a J-beta primer mix drove a second PCR of roughly 6 to 12 cycles. TCRdb re-analysed the 5' RACE reads in MiXCR, keeping a single row per CDR3 protein. Among more than 900,000 distinct CDR3 sequences listed, under 30% were seen once. These data also featured in a second study, about T cells of mothers and their children.

The material sequenced was blood. These receptors were obtained from a girl between 2 and 10 years old in good health.

This clonotype was picked up a small number of times. The genes are TRBV4-3 and TRBJ2-7, with D perhaps matching TRBD2 (6 bases). The CDR3 is made up of 15 amino acids. Germline V gene sequence: CDR1 LGHNA, CDR2 YSLEER. V lost 0 bases to trimming and J lost 3 bases, with 12 bases between them. CDR3 sequence: CASSQDQWGGYEQYF. The DNA of the CDR3 is TGCGCCAGCAGCCAAGATCAATGGGGAGGCTACGAGCAGTACTTC.

This clonotype has only a few counts. J is TRBJ1-2 and V is TRBV28, with TRBD1 matching over 8 bases. Trimming took 8 bases from V and 3 from J; bases not matched to a gene: 14. The CDR3 contains 16 residues. Germline lookup yields CDR1 MDHEN and CDR2 SYDVKM. CDR3 residues: CASGYEQGVSYYGYTF. CDR3 in DNA: TGTGCCAGCGGTTATGAACAGGGGGTATCGTACTATGGCTACACCTTC.

The chain couples TRBV7-2 to TRBJ1-1; D is possibly TRBD1 (5 bases). This CDR3 spans 15 amino acids. Per germline, CDR1 SGHTA and CDR2 FQGNSA. V was trimmed by 6 bases and J by 2 bases, leaving 16 bases between them. The CDR3 reads CASSSFTGRNTEAFF. The CDR3 nucleotides read TGTGCCAGCAGTTCATTCACAGGTAGAAACACTGAAGCTTTCTTT.

The gene calls are TRBV10-3 and TRBJ1-2, with D possibly being TRBD1 (6 bases). This CDR3 is built from 15 residues. V lost 10 bases and J 5 bases, leaving 23 bases between the germline ends. The germline V gene encodes CDR1 ENHRY and CDR2 SYGVKD. In DNA form, the CDR3 reads TGTGCCAGCGGAGCCGGACAGAGCATACTGTATGGCTACACCTTC. Translation gives CASGAGQSILYGYTF.

This clonotype was found a few times. This rearrangement joins TRBV4-1 to TRBJ2-7; D gene unclear. The CDR3 extends over 15 amino acids. Germline V gives CDR1 MGHRA, CDR2 YSYEKL. The V gene lost 3 bases and the J gene lost 4 bases, with 16 bases spanning the gap. In DNA form, the CDR3 reads TGCGCCAGCAGCCATGAGCTCACTACGCATTACGAGCAGTACTTC. Translated, it gives CASSHELTTHYEQYF.

This clonotype was seen just once. V is TRBV4-3 and J is TRBJ2-7; 7 nucleotides agree with TRBD1. Germline CDR1 LGHNA, CDR2 YSLEER. The CDR3 spans 13 residues. V dropped 0 bases and J dropped 6; count of bases not matched to a gene: 2. CDR3 region: CASSQEGQTEQYF. CDR3 coding DNA: TGCGCCAGCAGCCAAGAGGGACAGACCGAGCAGTACTTC.

The chain recombines TRBV7-2 with TRBJ2-7; D perhaps matches TRBD1 (6 bases). The CDR3 loop spans 14 amino acids. The V and J ends lost 3 bases and 5 bases respectively, with 14 bases between them. Germline loops: CDR1 SGHTA, CDR2 FQGNSA. The DNA of the CDR3 is TGTGCCAGCAGCTTGTACAGGGTTGGCCACGAGCAGTACTTC. Translated: CASSLYRVGHEQYF.

In nucleotides, the CDR3 is TGTGCCAGCAGTGCCTCTGGGGGTGGCTACACCTTC. As protein: CASSASGGGYTF. The chain joins TRBV6-4 to TRBJ1-2, with D tentatively TRBD1 (5 bases). The CDR3 covers 12 residues. Germline V gene data show CDR1 as MRHNA and CDR2 as SNTAGT. Trimming took off 4 bases at V and 7 bases at J, with 10 bases between the two ends.

The chain links TRBV4-1 to TRBJ2-5; D remains ambiguous. Between the trimmed V and J ends, which lost 1 base and 4 bases, there was a span of 7 bases. CDR1 is MGHRA and CDR2 is YSYEKL in the germline V gene. This CDR3 comprises 13 residues. The DNA for the CDR3 is TGCGCCAGCAGCCAAGTAAATCGAGAGACCCAGTACTTC. It translates to CASSQVNRETQYF.

To note about this clonotype: The conserved closing phenylalanine or tryptophan is absent in this CDR3, likely reflecting a read error. The genes are TRBV20-1 and TRBJ2-7, with TRBD2 identical over 9 bases. Germline values: CDR1 DFQATT, CDR2 SNEGSKA (reference sequence). The CDR3 has 14 residues. With 6 bases clipped from V and 2 bases from J, the junction kept 8 bases outside the gene matches. As DNA, the CDR3 is TGCAGTGCCGTCTCGCCTAGCGGGGCCTACGAGCAGTACCTC. Translating gives CSAVSPSGAYEQYL.